This is a list of T cell receptor beta chains from one sample in a study of T cell clonotyping in hematopoietic cell transplantation. The repertoire was sequenced with immunoSEQ multiplex PCR; TCRdb's copy has only in-frame clones and lacks some. The sample carries around 25,000 clones, about 94% recorded once. The sequenced sample was peripheral blood mononuclear cells. The receptors originated from a man aged 50-60 years in good health. Some clones in this sample may be carry-over from other donors' samples. CDR3s leave out the opening cysteine and the closing phenylalanine or tryptophan. Clone size is not always given. Where it is, it says once, few, many or a class for expanded clones.

v_call,j_call,clone_size,cdr3_aa
TRBV9,TRBJ2-3,-,ASSVGSDTQY
TRBV29-1,TRBJ2-3,few,STSGPRGTDTQY
TRBV20-1,TRBJ1-2,-,SANRGEGYT
TRBV7-2,TRBJ1-4,-,ASSYDRGKGKLF
TRBV7-9,TRBJ2-3,-,ARQGSTDTQY
TRBV19,TRBJ2-7,-,ASSIGQGGAYEQY
TRBV2,TRBJ2-7,-,ASSERGRTVEQY
TRBV4-3,TRBJ1-6,-,ASSQDLYSSYNSPLH
TRBV11-3,TRBJ2-1,-,ASSLAGTGGAEQF
TRBV9,TRBJ1-1,-,ASTRENTEAF
TRBV7-3,TRBJ1-2,once,ASSPGRADYGYT
TRBV29-1,TRBJ1-2,-,SAERTGDGYT
TRBV6-6,TRBJ1-5,-,ASSFIQGDQPQH
TRBV10-1,TRBJ2-7,-,ASSRDRGYEQY
TRBV9,TRBJ2-1,-,ASSGDSPGLVRNNEQF
TRBV7-3,TRBJ1-3,-,ASSLSTAGNTIY
TRBV6-6,TRBJ2-1,-,ASSDTGTGGDEQF
TRBV11-2,TRBJ1-1,-,ASRSNTEAF
TRBV30,TRBJ1-2,-,AWSLSGQPTTTT
TRBV4-3,TRBJ2-7,-,ASSRGRRDSYEQY
TRBV2,TRBJ2-7,-,ASTRFSGGPYEQY
TRBV29-1,TRBJ1-1,-,SVGQGGLNTEAF
TRBV11-2,TRBJ2-2,-,ASSLTQTNTGELF
TRBV11-2,TRBJ2-7,-,ASSRNGDIAYEQY
TRBV7-2,TRBJ1-1,-,ASMTALMNTEAF
TRBV2,TRBJ1-4,-,ASSTMTGGLEKLF